The 15 T cell receptor beta chains below were found in one sample sequenced in a study of control samples from healthy donors and cancer patients. Some clones are missing from TCRdb's copy, which holds only in-frame ones; the method was immunoSEQ multiplex PCR. The sample has 150,000 to 200,000 clones; around 88% are singletons. What was sequenced was blood. These receptors came from a woman aged 30 to 39 in good health.

The rearrangement uses TRBV19 and TRBJ2-6; 8 bases are shared with TRBD1. With 3 bases clipped from V and 3 bases from J, the junction kept 10 bases outside the gene matches. Germline CDR1 LNHDA, CDR2 SQIVND (reference sequence). CDR3 length: 18 residues. CDR3 protein: CASSILTQGAVGANVLTF. The CDR3, as DNA: TGTGCCAGTAGTATTTTAACCCAGGGGGCGGTTGGGGCCAACGTCCTGACTTTC.

CDR3 sequence (DNA): TGTGCCAGCAGCCCGGGAGCTGAAGCTTTCTTT. Its translation is CASSPGAEAFF. The chain uses TRBV9 and TRBJ1-1; D is undetermined. Trimming removed 4 bases at V and 6 bases at J, with 7 bases between. Germline CDR1 and CDR2: SGDLS and YYNGEE. The CDR3 totals 11 residues.

This clone has just a few counts. The V call is TRBV7-8, the J call TRBJ1-2; D perhaps matches TRBD1 (5 bases). With 5 bases removed from V and 5 bases from J, the gap between germline ends came to 15 bases. Per germline, CDR1 SGHVS and CDR2 FQNEAQ. This CDR3 comprises 14 residues. The CDR3 reads CASSRGGVFYGYTF. The CDR3 region has the DNA TGTGCCAGCAGCCGCGGGGGGGTTTTTTATGGCTACACCTTC.

The chain has TRBV21-1 and TRBJ2-3; the table calls TRBD2, which could not be checked here. TRBV21-1 is assigned pseudogene status. The CDR3 consists of 19 residues. The CDR3 DNA sequence: TGTGCCAGCAGCAATCGTGTTACGTCGGGAGGTGAAGGGACAGATACGCAGTATTTT. Translation gives CASSNRVTSGGEGTDTQYF.

V and J are TRBV6-4 and TRBJ2-6, with TRBD1 matching over 8 bases. This CDR3 has 18 amino acids. Per germline, CDR1 MRHNA and CDR2 SNTAGT. V dropped 2 bases and J dropped 3; count of bases not matched to a gene: 9. The DNA of the CDR3 is TGTGCCAGCAGTGACAGAGCAGGGGGCGCCTATGGGGCCAACGTCCTGACTTTC. It encodes CASSDRAGGAYGANVLTF.

The chain carries TRBV6-1 and TRBJ1-2, with D maybe TRBD1 (6 bases). With 2 bases removed from V and 4 bases from J, the gap between germline ends came to 11 bases. The V gene's germline CDR1 is MNHNS and CDR2 SASEGT. The CDR3 loop spans 14 amino acids. The CDR3 protein is CASSEIQGPYGYTF. The CDR3 DNA reads TGTGCCAGCAGTGAAATCCAGGGGCCCTATGGCTACACCTTC.

The rearrangement links TRBV11-1 to TRBJ2-1; unclear D gene. Germline values: CDR1 SGHAT, CDR2 FQDESV (reference sequence). Trimming pared 5 bases from V and 6 bases from J, leaving 14 bases between. CDR3 length: 14 residues. The CDR3 DNA follows: TGTGCCAGCAGCCCCCGTCGGGCAGCCAATGAGCAGTTCTTC. It yields the protein CASSPRRAANEQFF.

The chain combines TRBV29-1 with TRBJ2-7; TRBD2 aligns across 7 bases. The J segment lost 4 bases and the V segment lost 7 bases, leaving 10 bases of the junction unmatched. This CDR3 has 13 amino acids. The germline CDR1 and CDR2 sequences are SQVTM and ANQGSEA. CDR3: CSAQATSRYEQYF. CDR3 in DNA: TGCAGCGCTCAAGCGACTAGCAGGTACGAGCAGTACTTC.

This chain links TRBV10-3 with TRBJ2-7, with 8 bases lining up with TRBD2. The CDR3 runs to 14 residues. Unmatched junction bases numbered 5, after V lost 0 bases and J lost 7 bases. Germline CDR1 reads ENHRY; CDR2 reads SYGVKD. CDR3 coding DNA: TGTGCCATCAGTGAGTCGATCGGGGGGGAGGAGCAGTACGTC. Translating it yields CAISESIGGEEQYV.

The chain joins TRBV13 to TRBJ2-2; D unresolved. The CDR3 runs 15 residues. Germline CDR1 reads PRHDT; CDR2 reads FYEKMQ (reference sequence). Deletions cut 5 bases from V and 1 base from J, with 11 bases between. The CDR3 DNA sequence: TGTGCCAGCAGCACCCCTTACCAGAACACCGGGGAGCTGTTTTTT. This encodes CASSTPYQNTGELFF.

CDR3 sequence reads: CASSPLTGNQETQYF. The CDR3 region has the DNA TGTGCCAGCAGCCCGTTGACAGGGAACCAAGAGACCCAGTACTTC. The chain carries TRBV28 and TRBJ2-5; TRBD1 aligns across 7 bases. V trimming: 6 bases; J trimming: 0 bases; junction bases outside the gene matches: 7. Germline loops: CDR1 MDHEN, CDR2 SYDVKM. The CDR3 runs to 15 residues.

V is TRBV19 and J is TRBJ2-1, with D perhaps TRBD2 (6 bases). V lost 7 bases to trimming and J lost 6 bases, with 19 bases between them. The germline gives CDR1 LNHDA, CDR2 SQIVND (reference sequence). The CDR3 has 15 amino acids. The CDR3 spells CASTRGGNEGNEQFF. The DNA of the CDR3 is TGTGCCAGTACCCGGGGAGGAAATGAAGGCAATGAGCAGTTCTTC.

This sequence joins TRBV4-1 and TRBJ2-2; D may be TRBD1 (6 bases). Trimming shortened V by 6 bases and J by 1 base, and 9 bases separated the two germline ends. Per germline, CDR1 MGHRA and CDR2 YSYEKL. The CDR3 covers 14 residues. This CDR3 is CASSTQGNTGELFF. The CDR3 DNA sequence: TGCGCCAGCAGTACACAGGGGAACACCGGGGAGCTGTTTTTT.

V and J are TRBV9 and TRBJ2-3; D uncertain. Germline V CDR1 and CDR2: SGDLS, YYNGEE. CDR3 length: 15 residues. V lost 7 bases to trimming and J lost 6 bases, with 21 bases between them. CDR3 in amino acids: CASSIGGRTEDTQYF. The CDR3 nucleotides read TGTGCCAGCTCAATAGGCGGCCGGACGGAGGATACGCAGTATTTT. The whole variable domain, filled in from reference TRBV9 and TRBJ2-3, reads DSGVTQTPKHLITATGQRVTLRCSPRSGDLSVYWYQQSLDQGLQFLIQYYNGEERAKGNILERFSAQQFPDLHSELNLSSLELGDSALYFCASSIGGRTEDTQYFGPGTRLTVL.

The chain combines TRBV18 with TRBJ2-1; D is ambiguous. CDR3 length: 14 amino acids. From germline, CDR1 is KGHSH and CDR2 LQKENI. Trimming left V 7 bases short and J 0 bases short, with 10 bases between. CDR3 sequence: CASLTETSYNEQFF. Written as DNA, the CDR3 is TGTGCCAGCTTAACAGAGACCTCCTACAATGAGCAGTTCTTC.